This T cell receptor beta chain appears in the sequencing data of a study of cytomegalovirus exposure and HLA in healthy donors. The CDR3 is 13 residues long. With 6 bases removed from V and 1 base from J, the gap between germline ends came to 10 bases. CDR1 is SGHKS, CDR2 YYEKEE, per germline (reference sequence). Points on this clone: Its target is unknown.

The PCR employed 60 Vbeta primers together with 13 Jbeta primers. Repertoires were generated with immunoSEQ multiplex PCR, while TCRdb's copy carries only in-frame clones and drops some. Of about 160,000 clones listed, about 76% are singletons. Healthy people donating bone marrow made up the donors. Study results and caveats: Association of a missense DCLRE1C variant with TCR beta V- and J-gene trimming was reported in a later analysis. HLA-A and HLA-B allele assignments for most subjects were reportedly predicted accurately using TCR beta sequences.

The sequenced sample was PBMCs. This receptor was identified in a female donor in good health and CMV-seronegative. The chain joins TRBV5-5 to TRBJ2-5, with a possible D match to TRBD2 (6 bases). The CDR3 reads CASNLGGQETQYF. In DNA form, the CDR3 reads TGTGCCAGCAACCTGGGGGGCCAAGAGACCCAGTACTTC. Filled out from reference TRBV5-5 and TRBJ2-5, the complete variable domain reads DAGVTQSPTHLIKTRGQQVTLRCSPISGHKSVSWYQQVLGQGPQFIFQYYEKEERGRGNFPDRFSARQFPNYSSELNVNALLLGDSALYLCASNLGGQETQYFGPGTRLLVL.